This T cell receptor (beta chain) was identified during a study of blood T cell repertoires in COVID-19. In the study overall: Acute-phase and convalescent COVID-19 samples originated in the United States, Italy and Spain. PBMCs, B-cell-depleted T cells, or T cells provided the cDNA or gDNA that made up the material.

In the source study's methods: Quantification of nucleated cells was approximated via reference gene primer amplification. Assay: immunoSEQ multiplex PCR; the TCRdb copy retains only in-frame clones and omits some. D and trimming were read from the DNA, whereas the V and J calls and clone size are those reported in that table. This sample carries about 230,000 clones, over 70% of them seen once, and the ten largest clones take approximately 8%. Unmatched junction bases numbered 15, after V lost 3 bases and J lost 6 bases. The CDR3 spans 17 residues. Germline V CDR1 and CDR2: DFQATT, SNEGSKA (reference sequence).

The origin of this receptor is a woman older than 75 with acute or convalescent COVID-19. The rearrangement uses TRBV20-1 and TRBJ2-3; 10 nucleotides align to TRBD1. Sequencing was performed on peripheral blood. The CDR3 sequence is CSASLLKGTGDDDTQYF. CDR3 in DNA: TGCAGTGCTAGTCTTTTAAAGGGGACAGGGGATGACGATACGCAGTATTTT.